This TCR beta chain is drawn from a study of beta chain features in type 1 diabetes (dated by TCRdb to the late 2010s). About the full investigation: Patients and healthy donors did not differ in mean age, gender distribution, total cell number or subset yield. Across all samples, around 99 million sorted cells were examined, and cell number per subset correlated strongly with RNA yield. In the study, recently diagnosed type 1 diabetes patients and matched healthy donors were compared on the TCRB repertoires of their sorted circulating CD4+ T cell subsets. Regulatory and stem cell-like memory subsets were obtained from only 8 patients and about eight healthy donors, while naive and central memory subsets were obtained from all 28 donors.

The paper as a whole reports these results and caveats: HLA sub-analyses involved small numbers of individuals, so any influence of HLA type on TCRB rearrangement remained unresolved. Patients with type 1 diabetes made fewer insertions and deleted more nucleotides at VDJ recombination sites, implying thymic rearrangement abnormalities. Naive, central memory and regulatory TCRB repertoires appeared more similar among patients than among healthy donors. Because cDNA was sequenced instead of genomic DNA, activated cells with high expression could be over-represented, although the groups did not differ in activation or CD3 levels. PCR may preferentially amplify shorter templates, but because patient and control samples were amplified and corrected together, any resulting skew would affect both groups equally. Type 1 diabetes patients showed a moderate but significant shortening of TCRB CDR3 length in all four CD4+ subsets.

A single peripheral blood draw of about 116 mL on average was collected from each donor into heparinised tubes. Naive, central memory, regulatory and stem cell-like memory CD4+ T cells were sorted on a BD FACSAria II using a panel including CD45RO, CCR7, CD25, CD127, CD95 and CD27. All sorted populations exceeded 95% purity. PBMCs were isolated right away by Lymphoprep density gradient centrifugation and were stained directly, without culture. Samples were stained and sorted in pairs, with one healthy donor and one patient per experiment, so that batch effects were minimized. Its CDR3 holds 14 amino acids, cysteine through phenylalanine. The only DNA kept is the CDR3, 42 bases in frame from the first base. Via the germline V gene, CDR1 is MGHRA and CDR2 YSYEKL. Trimming at the junction amounts to 6 bases on V and 0 bases on J, and the germline ends lie 9 bases apart. The High Capacity cDNA Reverse Transcription Kit was used to reverse transcribe all of the isolated RNA, meaning that expressed TCRB transcripts were what got sequenced. Naive, central memory and regulatory T cell samples underwent deep immunoSEQ sequencing, averaging around 4 million total reads per sample. Sorted cells were lysed in RLT buffer, and RNA was extracted using DNase-treated RNeasy Micro or Mini kits according to cell number. Each cell subset was processed separately to prevent cross-contamination, with patient and healthy donor samples processed together. The immunoSEQ multiplex PCR was used to amplify TCRB sequences from cDNA, generating 87-bp fragments that spanned the CDR3 region. Sequencing of the amplicons was performed on the Illumina HiSeq platform. The paper's data handling went like this. PCR bias was computationally corrected using synthetic template baselines, reads within Hamming distance 2 were collapsed, and singletons that could not be merged were discarded. Reads were aligned to IMGT to assign V, D and J genes, CDR3 length, and insertions or deletions at six rearrangement sites. Within each subset, clonotype counts were normalized to sorted cell number, and only after that were true diversity and Gini coefficients computed with the tcR R package. Repertoire sharing was quantified using the overlap coefficient calculated on TCRB nucleotide sequences. Out-of-frame TCRB sequences from naive cells were analyzed to stand in for the pre-selection repertoire. TCRdb took over this immuneACCESS table, retaining in-frame rearrangements with V and J assigned. Such tables are incomplete; in checked studies, under half of the missing clones stem from an unresolved V gene, and the remainder is unexplained. The V and J calls and clone size are taken from that table; D and trimming were inferred from the DNA. Across this sample there are 200,000 to 250,000 clones, with around 10% seen only once. The top ten hold under 0.035% of the sample.

Notes on this clone: It lacks a known antigen. Base quality data are lacking; no much larger clone is found one base away.

Sequencing was done on a sample of naive CD4+ T cells from blood. The sample's cell subset or site label, decoded: true naive CD4+ T cells. The rearrangement combines TRBV4-1 with TRBJ1-5; 6 matching bases give a weak D call of TRBD1. The receptor was derived from a young woman in good health. The nucleotides are TGCGCCAGCAGTCGGACAGATAGCAATCAGCCCCAGCATTTT. It codes for CASSRTDSNQPQHF.